This is a list of T cell receptor beta chains from one sample in a study of CD8 T cells in Susac syndrome. TCRdb used MiXCR to reprocess the immunoSEQ multiplex PCR reads, holding one entry per CDR3 protein. The sample records around 170,000 distinct CDR3 sequences, 94% being singletons. The specimen was CD4+ T cells from PBMCs. These receptors all stem from a human donor with Susac syndrome. The CDR3 runs from the conserved cysteine through the conserved F or W. D genes are given only for firm matches.

cdr3_aa: CASSSVQVYGYTF
cdr3_length: 13
v_call: TRBV7-9
j_call: TRBJ1-2
d_call: NA

cdr3_aa: CASSVIGRNSPLHF
cdr3_length: 14
v_call: TRBV2
j_call: TRBJ1-6
d_call: NA

cdr3_aa: CSVTGDLDNQPQHF
cdr3_length: 14
v_call: TRBV20-1
j_call: TRBJ1-5
d_call: TRBD1

cdr3_aa: CSVGGPEQETQYF
cdr3_length: 13
v_call: TRBV29-1
j_call: TRBJ2-5
d_call: NA

cdr3_aa: CASSSDSYTGELFF
cdr3_length: 14
v_call: TRBV5-1
j_call: TRBJ2-2
d_call: NA

cdr3_aa: CAISEQGRTNYGYTF
cdr3_length: 15
v_call: TRBV10-3
j_call: TRBJ1-2
d_call: NA

cdr3_aa: CATSREGYEQYF
cdr3_length: 12
v_call: TRBV15
j_call: TRBJ2-7
d_call: NA

cdr3_aa: CASSPPESLAGNGYTF
cdr3_length: 16
v_call: TRBV18
j_call: TRBJ1-2
d_call: NA

cdr3_aa: CASSLRGTSGGVTDTQYF
cdr3_length: 18
v_call: TRBV5-1
j_call: TRBJ2-3
d_call: TRBD2

cdr3_aa: CASSGDGGTGELFF
cdr3_length: 14
v_call: TRBV2
j_call: TRBJ2-2
d_call: NA

cdr3_aa: CASSLGADRRQETQYF
cdr3_length: 16
v_call: TRBV5-4
j_call: TRBJ2-5
d_call: NA

cdr3_aa: CASGLLGDSPLHF
cdr3_length: 13
v_call: TRBV12-5
j_call: TRBJ1-6
d_call: NA

cdr3_aa: CATFPPSSRTQYF
cdr3_length: 13
v_call: TRBV6-5
j_call: TRBJ2-5
d_call: NA

cdr3_aa: CASRGRQSSYNSPLHF
cdr3_length: 16
v_call: TRBV27
j_call: TRBJ1-6
d_call: NA

cdr3_aa: CASSLSGAYEQYF
cdr3_length: 13
v_call: TRBV7-2
j_call: TRBJ2-7
d_call: TRBD2

cdr3_aa: CASSDLAGTQYF
cdr3_length: 12
v_call: TRBV3-1
j_call: TRBJ2-5
d_call: NA

cdr3_aa: CASSTGQGYEQYF
cdr3_length: 13
v_call: TRBV18
j_call: TRBJ2-7
d_call: TRBD1

cdr3_aa: CASSEDETQYF
cdr3_length: 11
v_call: TRBV5-1
j_call: TRBJ2-5
d_call: NA

cdr3_aa: CATSSGSDFSYGYTF
cdr3_length: 15
v_call: TRBV15
j_call: TRBJ1-2
d_call: NA

cdr3_aa: CASSWRGAISDTQYF
cdr3_length: 15
v_call: TRBV13
j_call: TRBJ2-3
d_call: NA

cdr3_aa: CASSDYERVQETQYF
cdr3_length: 15
v_call: TRBV12-3/TRBV12-4
j_call: TRBJ2-5
d_call: NA

cdr3_aa: CSARDRRNEKLFF
cdr3_length: 13
v_call: TRBV20-1
j_call: TRBJ1-4
d_call: TRBD1

cdr3_aa: CASSPRRGFDGLAGGYSSYNEQFF
cdr3_length: 24
v_call: TRBV14
j_call: TRBJ2-1
d_call: TRBD2

cdr3_aa: CASSIDRQETQYF
cdr3_length: 13
v_call: TRBV5-4
j_call: TRBJ2-5
d_call: NA

cdr3_aa: CASTGLLRYEQYF
cdr3_length: 13
v_call: TRBV5-1
j_call: TRBJ2-7
d_call: NA

cdr3_aa: CASSVGGGHDTGELFF
cdr3_length: 16
v_call: TRBV9
j_call: TRBJ2-2
d_call: NA

cdr3_aa: CASSLEGYAYEQYF
cdr3_length: 14
v_call: TRBV7-6
j_call: TRBJ2-7
d_call: NA